A selection of T cell receptor beta chains follows, all from one sample in a study of liver allograft versus peripheral blood T cells. TCRdb re-analysed the reads in MiXCR, keeping a single row per CDR3 protein. In the table there are roughly 10,000 distinct CDR3 sequences, 19% of which are singletons. These receptor sequences come from a human patient who had a liver transplant. Some of these T cells may belong to the graft donor. CDR3s include the opening cysteine and the closing phenylalanine or tryptophan.

TRBJ2-3 TRBV11-2 CVSSSVGASTDTQYF
TRBJ1-4 TRBV14 CASSQAYRATNEKLFF
TRBJ1-1 TRBV28 CASSFAGNTEAFF
TRBJ1-1 TRBV6-5 CASRPDRGNGSPEAFF
TRBJ2-1 TRBV7-9 CASSLRASPRLDNEQFF
TRBJ1-6 TRBV30 CARASQGFGSPLHF
TRBJ2-5 TRBV19 CASRQGALSETQYF
TRBJ1-3 TRBV19 CASRTLGTGNTIYF
TRBJ2-3 TRBV19 CASSIGLADTQYF
TRBJ2-3 TRBV10-3 CAISDQQGRFTDTQYF
TRBJ2-7 TRBV18 CASSQGISYEQYF
TRBJ1-3 TRBV9 CASSVRQAGNTIYF
TRBJ2-6 TRBV28 CASSRDKIGGTGANVLTF
TRBJ2-3 TRBV28 CASRSGGLAGRTDTQYF
TRBJ2-1 TRBV6-5 CASSYSRGAGEQFF